This T cell receptor beta chain stems from a study of shared clonotypes between healthy human individuals. Here immunoSEQ multiplex PCR was the method, and the copy in TCRdb shows in-frame clones only, minus some. The profile covers over 95,000 clones, with around 68% appearing a single time and 24% taken by the ten largest. Details on this clone: The antigen is unknown.

Study-wide results and limits: Across several donors, naive CD4 shared roughly 5.2%, naive CD8 around 3.5%, memory CD4 2% to 2.5%, memory CD8 0.4% to 0.5%. Non-shared clonotypes had lower generation probabilities than those shared by all four donors.

In germline, CDR1 is MNHEY, CDR2 SMNVEV (reference sequence). This CDR3 has 14 amino acids. Trimming took off 5 bases at V and 5 bases at J, with 15 bases between the two ends. The sample comprised memory CD8+ T cells sorted from blood. Subset of the sample: CD45RO+ cells pooled with CCR7-negative TemRA cells. The clonotype was recovered from a young woman in good health. V is TRBV27 and J is TRBJ1-1; tentatively, D is TRBD1 (5 bases). CDR3 bases: TGTGCCAGCAGTAATCGGGGCGGGGGGACTGAAGCTTTCTTT. It translates to CASSNRGGGTEAFF.